A selection of T cell receptor beta chains follows, all from one sample in a study of blood T cell repertoires in COVID-19. Clones were sequenced by immunoSEQ multiplex PCR, and TCRdb holds only the in-frame ones, with some missing. Here the sample spans under 300,000 clones, just under 90% being singletons. The sample was peripheral blood. Receptor source: a woman aged 40 to 50 with acute or convalescent COVID-19. Each CDR3 is given with its conserved first and last residue. Fields, in order: D gene, clone size, J gene, V gene, CDR3 protein, CDR3 DNA. The D gene is left open where the match is weak. Clone size appears in some rows only: once, few, many, or a class for an expanded clone.

D gene: TRBD1; clone size: -; J gene: TRBJ2-3; V gene: TRBV12-5; CDR3 protein: CASGPGQIGNTQYF; CDR3 DNA: TGTGCTAGTGGCCCGGGACAGATTGGAAATACGCAGTATTTT
D gene: -; clone size: once; J gene: TRBJ1-1; V gene: TRBV2; CDR3 protein: CASRTSLNTEAFF; CDR3 DNA: TGTGCCAGCAGGACATCCCTGAACACTGAAGCTTTCTTT
D gene: -; clone size: -; J gene: TRBJ1-6; V gene: TRBV30; CDR3 protein: CAWSVQPYNSPLHF; CDR3 DNA: TGTGCCTGGAGTGTACAACCCTATAATTCACCCCTCCACTTT
D gene: -; clone size: -; J gene: TRBJ1-2; V gene: TRBV30; CDR3 protein: CAWSVMRGYTF; CDR3 DNA: TGTGCCTGGAGTGTAATGAGAGGCTACACCTTC
D gene: -; clone size: -; J gene: TRBJ2-2; V gene: TRBV5-4; CDR3 protein: CASSWGQRPANTGELFF; CDR3 DNA: TGTGCCAGCAGCTGGGGGCAGCGGCCCGCGAACACCGGGGAGCTGTTTTTT
D gene: -; clone size: -; J gene: TRBJ1-1; V gene: TRBV12-3/TRBV12-4; CDR3 protein: CASTGVLNTEAFF; CDR3 DNA: TGTGCCAGCACAGGGGTATTAAACACTGAAGCTTTCTTT
D gene: -; clone size: -; J gene: TRBJ1-6; V gene: TRBV11-2; CDR3 protein: CASSLIRHSPLHF; CDR3 DNA: TGTGCCAGCAGCTTAATCAGGCATTCACCCCTCCACTTT
D gene: -; clone size: once; J gene: TRBJ1-5; V gene: TRBV19; CDR3 protein: CASSIMAGDYNQPQHF; CDR3 DNA: TGTGCCAGTAGTATTATGGCAGGGGATTATAATCAGCCCCAGCATTTT
D gene: TRBD1; clone size: -; J gene: TRBJ1-6; V gene: TRBV2; CDR3 protein: CASSDREYSPLHF; CDR3 DNA: TGTGCCAGCAGCGACAGGGAATACTCACCCCTCCACTTT
D gene: TRBD1; clone size: -; J gene: TRBJ1-6; V gene: TRBV5-1; CDR3 protein: CASSLAGQGNSPLHF; CDR3 DNA: TGCGCCAGCAGCTTGGCCGGACAGGGAAATTCACCCCTCCACTTT
D gene: -; clone size: few; J gene: TRBJ1-1; V gene: TRBV15; CDR3 protein: CATSGRQQNTEAFF; CDR3 DNA: TGTGCCACCAGCGGAAGACAGCAGAACACTGAAGCTTTCTTT
D gene: -; clone size: -; J gene: TRBJ2-1; V gene: TRBV5-1; CDR3 protein: CASSPPLDNEQFF; CDR3 DNA: TGCGCCAGCAGCCCGCCCTTAGACAATGAGCAGTTCTTC
D gene: -; clone size: -; J gene: TRBJ1-6; V gene: TRBV27; CDR3 protein: CASSSAGDNSPLHF; CDR3 DNA: TGTGCCAGCAGTTCGGCAGGTGATAATTCACCCCTCCACTTT
D gene: -; clone size: -; J gene: TRBJ2-1; V gene: TRBV3-1/TRBV3-2; CDR3 protein: CASSQLLTRYNEQFF; CDR3 DNA: TGTGCCAGCAGCCAATTACTGACACGTTACAATGAGCAGTTCTTC